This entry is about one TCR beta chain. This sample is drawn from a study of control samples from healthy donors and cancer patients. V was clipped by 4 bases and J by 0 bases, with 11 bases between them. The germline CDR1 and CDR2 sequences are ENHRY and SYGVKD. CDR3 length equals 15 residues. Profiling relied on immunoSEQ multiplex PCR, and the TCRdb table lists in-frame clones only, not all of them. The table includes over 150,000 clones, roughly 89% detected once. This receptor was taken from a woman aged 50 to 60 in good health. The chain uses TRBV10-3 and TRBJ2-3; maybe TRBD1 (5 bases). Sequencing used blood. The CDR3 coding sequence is TGTGCCATCAGTGGTGGGAAGGGGAGCACAGATACGCAGTATTTT. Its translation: CAISGGKGSTDTQYF.